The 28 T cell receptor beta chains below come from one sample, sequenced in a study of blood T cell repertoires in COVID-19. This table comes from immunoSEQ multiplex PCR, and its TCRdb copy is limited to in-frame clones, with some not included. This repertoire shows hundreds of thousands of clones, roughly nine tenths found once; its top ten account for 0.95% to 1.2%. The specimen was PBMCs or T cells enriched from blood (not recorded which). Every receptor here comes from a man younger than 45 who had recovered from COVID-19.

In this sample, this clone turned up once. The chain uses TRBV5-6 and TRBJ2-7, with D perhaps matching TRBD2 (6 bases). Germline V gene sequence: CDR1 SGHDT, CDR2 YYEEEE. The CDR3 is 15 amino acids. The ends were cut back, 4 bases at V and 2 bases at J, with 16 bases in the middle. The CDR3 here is CASSPWDSLTYEQYF. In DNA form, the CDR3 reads TGTGCCAGCAGCCCCTGGGACTCCCTAACCTACGAGCAGTACTTC.

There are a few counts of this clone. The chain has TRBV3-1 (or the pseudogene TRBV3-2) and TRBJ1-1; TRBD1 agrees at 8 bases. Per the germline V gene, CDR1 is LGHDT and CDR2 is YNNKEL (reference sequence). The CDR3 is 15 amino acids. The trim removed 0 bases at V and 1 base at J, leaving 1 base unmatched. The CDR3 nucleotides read TGTGCCAGCAGCCAAGAGGGGACAGGGAACACTGAAGCTTTCTTT. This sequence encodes CASSQEGTGNTEAFF.

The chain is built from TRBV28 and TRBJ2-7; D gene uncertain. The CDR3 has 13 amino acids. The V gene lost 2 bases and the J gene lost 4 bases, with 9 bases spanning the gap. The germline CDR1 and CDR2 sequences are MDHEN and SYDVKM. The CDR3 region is CASSLESWYEQYF. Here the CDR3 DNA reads TGTGCCAGCAGTTTAGAGTCGTGGTACGAGCAGTACTTC.

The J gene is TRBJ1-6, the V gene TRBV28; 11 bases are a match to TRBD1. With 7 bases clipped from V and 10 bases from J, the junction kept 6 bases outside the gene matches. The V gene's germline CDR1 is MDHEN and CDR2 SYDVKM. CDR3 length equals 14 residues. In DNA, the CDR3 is TGTGCCAGCACCGGACAGGGGGCTAGCTCACCCCTCCACTTT. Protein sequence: CASTGQGASSPLHF.

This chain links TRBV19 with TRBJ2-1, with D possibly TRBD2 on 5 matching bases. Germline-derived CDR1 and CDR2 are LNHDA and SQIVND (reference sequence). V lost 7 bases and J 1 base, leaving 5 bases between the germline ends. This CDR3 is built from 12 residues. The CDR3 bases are TGTGCCAGTACGGGGTCCTACAATGAGCAGTTCTTC. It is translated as CASTGSYNEQFF.

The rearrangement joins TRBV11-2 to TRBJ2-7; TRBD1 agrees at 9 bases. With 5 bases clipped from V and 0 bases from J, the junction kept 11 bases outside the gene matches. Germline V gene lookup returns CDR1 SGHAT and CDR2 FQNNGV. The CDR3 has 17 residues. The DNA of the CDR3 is TGTGCCAGCAGCCGAACAACCGGGACAGGGTACTCCTACGAGCAGTACTTC. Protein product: CASSRTTGTGYSYEQYF.

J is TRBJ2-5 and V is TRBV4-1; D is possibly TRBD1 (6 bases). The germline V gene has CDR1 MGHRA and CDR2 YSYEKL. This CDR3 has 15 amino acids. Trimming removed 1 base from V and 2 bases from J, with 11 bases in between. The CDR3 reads CASSQGGQTQETQYF. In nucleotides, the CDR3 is TGCGCCAGCAGCCAAGGGGGGCAGACACAAGAGACCCAGTACTTC.

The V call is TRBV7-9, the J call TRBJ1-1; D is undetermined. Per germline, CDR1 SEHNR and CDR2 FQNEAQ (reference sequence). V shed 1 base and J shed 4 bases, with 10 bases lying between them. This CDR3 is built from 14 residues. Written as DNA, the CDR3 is TGTGCCAGCAGCTTAGGGTTGGGAGGCACTGAAGCTTTCTTT. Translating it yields CASSLGLGGTEAFF.

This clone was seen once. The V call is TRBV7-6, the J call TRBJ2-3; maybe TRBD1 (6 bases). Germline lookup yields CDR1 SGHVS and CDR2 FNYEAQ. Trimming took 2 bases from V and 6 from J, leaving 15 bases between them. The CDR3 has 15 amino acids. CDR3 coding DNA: TGTGCCAGCAGCTTACAAGTACAGGGCTCGGATACGCAGTATTTT. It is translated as CASSLQVQGSDTQYF.

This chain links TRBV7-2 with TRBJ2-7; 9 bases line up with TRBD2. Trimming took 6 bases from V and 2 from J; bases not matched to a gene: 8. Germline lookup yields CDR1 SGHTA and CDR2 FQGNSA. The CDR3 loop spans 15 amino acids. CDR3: CASRTTSGPPYEQYF. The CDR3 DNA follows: TGTGCCAGCAGAACGACTAGCGGCCCCCCCTACGAGCAGTACTTC.

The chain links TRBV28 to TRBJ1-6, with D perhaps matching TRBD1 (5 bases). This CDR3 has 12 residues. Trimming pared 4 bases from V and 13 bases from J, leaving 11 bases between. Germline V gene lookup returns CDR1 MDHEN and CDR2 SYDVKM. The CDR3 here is CASSSQGFPLHF. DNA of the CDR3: TGTGCCAGCAGTTCTCAGGGTTTTCCCCTCCACTTT.

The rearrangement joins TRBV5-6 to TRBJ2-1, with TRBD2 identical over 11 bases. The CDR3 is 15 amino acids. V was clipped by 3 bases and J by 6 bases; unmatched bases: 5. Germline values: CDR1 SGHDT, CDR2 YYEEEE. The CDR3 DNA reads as TGTGCCAGCAGCTCCACTAGCGGGAGTTTCAATGAGCAGTTCTTC. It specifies CASSSTSGSFNEQFF.

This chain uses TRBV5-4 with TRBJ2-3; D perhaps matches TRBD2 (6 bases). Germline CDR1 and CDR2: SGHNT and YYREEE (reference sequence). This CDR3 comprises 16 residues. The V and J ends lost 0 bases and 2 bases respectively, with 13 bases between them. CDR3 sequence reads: CASSLGPSVVTDTQYF. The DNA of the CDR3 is TGTGCCAGCAGCTTGGGCCCTAGCGTAGTCACAGATACGCAGTATTTT.

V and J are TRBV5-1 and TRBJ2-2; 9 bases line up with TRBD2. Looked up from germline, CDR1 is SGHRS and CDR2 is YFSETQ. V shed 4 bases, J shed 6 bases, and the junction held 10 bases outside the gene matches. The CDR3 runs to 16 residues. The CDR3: CASSSIAGEVPGELFF. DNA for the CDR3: TGCGCCAGCAGCAGCATAGCGGGAGAGGTCCCCGGGGAGCTGTTTTTT.

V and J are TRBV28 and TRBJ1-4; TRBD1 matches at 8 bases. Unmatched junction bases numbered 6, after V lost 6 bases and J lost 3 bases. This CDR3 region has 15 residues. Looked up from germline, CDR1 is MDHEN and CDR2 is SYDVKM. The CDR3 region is CASSSGQGANEKLFF. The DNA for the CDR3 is TGTGCCAGCAGCTCTGGACAGGGAGCTAATGAAAAACTGTTTTTT.

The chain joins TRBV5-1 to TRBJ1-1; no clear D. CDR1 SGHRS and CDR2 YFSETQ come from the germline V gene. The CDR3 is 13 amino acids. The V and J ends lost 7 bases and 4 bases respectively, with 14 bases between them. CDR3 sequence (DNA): TGCGCCAGCGCCCCACCGGGATCCACTGAAGCTTTCTTT. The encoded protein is CASAPPGSTEAFF.

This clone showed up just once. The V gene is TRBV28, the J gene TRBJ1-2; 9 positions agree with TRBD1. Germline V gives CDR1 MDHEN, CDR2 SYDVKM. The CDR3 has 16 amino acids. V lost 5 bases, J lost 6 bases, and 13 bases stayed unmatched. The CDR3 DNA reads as TGTGCCAGCAGTGGACCAAACAGGGGGCGTTGGGATGGCTACACCTTC. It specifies CASSGPNRGRWDGYTF.

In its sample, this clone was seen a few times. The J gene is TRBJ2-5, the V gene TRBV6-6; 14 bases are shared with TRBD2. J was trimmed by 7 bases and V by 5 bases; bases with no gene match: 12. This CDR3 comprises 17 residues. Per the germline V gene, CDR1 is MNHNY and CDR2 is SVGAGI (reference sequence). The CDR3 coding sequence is TGTGCCAGCAGTCAGGGACTAGCGGGAGCAGGGGGGAGGACCCAGTACTTC. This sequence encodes CASSQGLAGAGGRTQYF.

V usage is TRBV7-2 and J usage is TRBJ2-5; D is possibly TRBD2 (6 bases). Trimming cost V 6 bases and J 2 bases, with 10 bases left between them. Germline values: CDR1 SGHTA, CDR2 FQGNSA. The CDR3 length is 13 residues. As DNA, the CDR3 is TGTGCCAGCAGTTCCGGGACTCAAGAGACCCAGTACTTC. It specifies CASSSGTQETQYF. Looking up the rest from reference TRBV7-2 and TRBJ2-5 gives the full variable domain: GAGVSQSPSNKVTEKGKDVELRCDPISGHTALYWYRQSLGQGLEFLIYFQGNSAPDKSGLPSDRFSAERTGGSVSTLTIQRTQQEDSAVYLCASSSGTQETQYFGPGTRLLVL.

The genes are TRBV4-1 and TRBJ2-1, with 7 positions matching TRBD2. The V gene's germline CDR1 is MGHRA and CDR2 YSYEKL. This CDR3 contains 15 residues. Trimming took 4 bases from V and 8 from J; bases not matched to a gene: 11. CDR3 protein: CASSPGAGPNDEQFF. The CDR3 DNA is TGCGCCAGCAGCCCTGGAGCGGGACCTAACGATGAGCAGTTCTTC.

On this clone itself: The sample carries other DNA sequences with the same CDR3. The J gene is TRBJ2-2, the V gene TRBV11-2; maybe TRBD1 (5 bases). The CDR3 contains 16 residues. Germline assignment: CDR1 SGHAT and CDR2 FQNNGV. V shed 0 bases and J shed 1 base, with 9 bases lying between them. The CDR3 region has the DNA TGTGCCAGCAGCTTAGACAGAACAGGGAACACCGGGGAGCTGTTTTTT. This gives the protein CASSLDRTGNTGELFF.

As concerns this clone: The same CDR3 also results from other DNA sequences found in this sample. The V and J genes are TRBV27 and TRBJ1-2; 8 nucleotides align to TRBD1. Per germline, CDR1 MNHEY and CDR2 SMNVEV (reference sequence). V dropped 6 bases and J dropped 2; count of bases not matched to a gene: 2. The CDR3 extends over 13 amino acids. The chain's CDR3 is CASSRTGNYGYTF. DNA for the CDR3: TGTGCCAGCAGCCGGACAGGGAACTATGGCTACACCTTC.

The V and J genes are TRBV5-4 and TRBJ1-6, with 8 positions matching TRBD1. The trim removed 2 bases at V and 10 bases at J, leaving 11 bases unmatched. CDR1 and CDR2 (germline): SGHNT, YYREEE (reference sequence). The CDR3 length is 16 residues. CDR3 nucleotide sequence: TGTGCCAGCAGCTTCCAAACCGGGACAGGTAGCTCACCCCTCCACTTT. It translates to CASSFQTGTGSSPLHF.

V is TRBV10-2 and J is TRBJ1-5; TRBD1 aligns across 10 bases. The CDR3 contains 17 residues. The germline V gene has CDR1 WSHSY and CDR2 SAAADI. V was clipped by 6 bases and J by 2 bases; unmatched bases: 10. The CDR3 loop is CASSGTGAIIRNQPQHF. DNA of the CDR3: TGCGCCAGCAGCGGGACAGGGGCCATTATACGCAATCAGCCCCAGCATTTT.

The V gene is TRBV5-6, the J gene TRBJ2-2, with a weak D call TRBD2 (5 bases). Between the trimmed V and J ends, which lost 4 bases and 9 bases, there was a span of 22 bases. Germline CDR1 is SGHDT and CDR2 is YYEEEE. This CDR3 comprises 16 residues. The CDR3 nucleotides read TGTGCCAGCAGCCTAGACTATGATGGGGTAAACAGGGAGCTGTTTTTT. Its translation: CASSLDYDGVNRELFF.

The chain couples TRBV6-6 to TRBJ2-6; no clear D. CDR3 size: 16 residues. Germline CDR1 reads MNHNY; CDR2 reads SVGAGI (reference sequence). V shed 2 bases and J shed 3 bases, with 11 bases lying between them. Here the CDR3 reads CASSYSYTSGANVLTF. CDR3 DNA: TGTGCCAGCAGTTACAGTTACACAAGTGGGGCCAACGTCCTGACTTTC.

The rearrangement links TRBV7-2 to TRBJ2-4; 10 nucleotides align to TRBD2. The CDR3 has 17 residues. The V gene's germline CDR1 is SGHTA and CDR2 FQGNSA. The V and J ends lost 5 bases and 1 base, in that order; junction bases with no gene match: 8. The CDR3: CASSTRSSGSAKNIQYF. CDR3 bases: TGTGCCAGCAGCACTCGATCTAGCGGGAGCGCCAAAAACATTCAGTACTTC.

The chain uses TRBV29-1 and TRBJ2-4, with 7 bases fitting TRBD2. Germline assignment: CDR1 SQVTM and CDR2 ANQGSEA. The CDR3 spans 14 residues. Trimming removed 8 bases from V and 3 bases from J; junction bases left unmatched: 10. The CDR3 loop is CSPAREWDKNIQYF. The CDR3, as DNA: TGCAGCCCCGCGCGGGAGTGGGACAAAAACATTCAGTACTTC.